This T cell receptor (beta chain) emerged from a study of T-cell memory formation after mild COVID-19. The overall study: The TCR clusters were mostly specific to one donor.

In TCRdb, the 5' RACE reads were re-called with MiXCR into one record per CDR3 protein. The sample has approximately 82,000 distinct CDR3 sequences; 9.5% to 15% are singletons. The source is a man between 18 and 35 years old who had mild COVID-19 (a few samples of this study predate the infection). Cell type and time point are not known. The sequenced sample was PBMCs or a T cell subset sorted from them (not recorded which).

CDR3 amino acids: CASSPIQPLGSEQFF. CDR3 sequence (DNA): TGCGCCAGCAGCCCGATCCAGCCCCTGGGGAGTGAGCAGTTCTTC. The chain combines TRBV5-1 with TRBJ2-1, with TRBD2 as a possible D gene (5 bases). Germline CDR1 is SGHRS and CDR2 is YFSETQ. The CDR3 extends over 15 amino acids. The V gene lost 4 bases and the J gene lost 9 bases, with 20 bases spanning the gap.